This TCR beta chain was recorded in a study of blood T cell repertoires in COVID-19. Study-level information: T cells, B-cell-depleted T cells, or PBMCs provided the cDNA or gDNA that served as material.

Assay used: immunoSEQ multiplex PCR; TCRdb lists only in-frame clones, some missing. The sample yields 140,000 to 150,000 clones, 84% seen once. The CDR3 length is 15 residues. CDR1 is SGHTA and CDR2 is FQGNSA in the germline V gene. Participant ages covered about 18 to 89 years across around 22 US areas. With regard to this clone: Relative to the germline gene, one junction end is altered; a read error may explain this.

The chain has TRBV7-2 and TRBJ2-1; TRBD2 agrees at 9 bases. The sequenced sample consisted of PBMCs or T cells enriched from blood (not recorded which). The receptor's source is a woman aged 45 to 65 who had been exposed to COVID-19. The CDR3 DNA reads as TGTGCCAGCAGCTTAGAACTAGCGGGCTCTTCCCCCCCGGTCTTC. It codes for CASSLELAGSSPPVF.